A selection of T cell receptor beta chains follows, all from one sample in a study of cytomegalovirus exposure and HLA in healthy donors. TCRdb's table, derived via immunoSEQ multiplex PCR, lists solely in-frame clones and lacks some. The sample carries 160,000 or so clones, roughly 88% recorded once. Sequencing was performed on PBMCs. Source of these receptors: a woman between 18 and 30 years old in good health and CMV-seronegative. The CDR3 runs from the conserved cysteine through the conserved F or W. A row's size may be missing; if present it is once, few, many or a size class.

J: TRBJ2-3; size: -; V: TRBV30; CDR3: CAWTKWSSGGADTQYF
J: TRBJ1-1; size: -; V: TRBV6-6; CDR3: CASKDLGGGTEAFF
J: TRBJ2-2; size: -; V: TRBV6-6; CDR3: CASSRGTDFTGELFF
J: TRBJ1-1; size: -; V: TRBV28; CDR3: CASSLAGGRGNTEAFF
J: TRBJ1-1; size: -; V: TRBV19; CDR3: CASSSRPGQGTYDAFF
J: TRBJ1-6; size: -; V: TRBV5-1; CDR3: CASSMGDRVSSPLHF
J: TRBJ2-6; size: -; V: TRBV2; CDR3: CASMSGANGLTF
J: TRBJ1-5; size: -; V: TRBV2; CDR3: CASSATLRGRYQPQHF
J: TRBJ1-3; size: few; V: TRBV7-9; CDR3: CASSLQGGSGNTIYF
J: TRBJ1-4; size: -; V: TRBV11-2; CDR3: CASTRDRGLEKLFF
J: TRBJ1-1; size: -; V: TRBV27; CDR3: CASSRTDRGPLRTEAFF
J: TRBJ1-3; size: -; V: TRBV27; CDR3: CASGGGLSGNTIYF
J: TRBJ1-2; size: -; V: TRBV18; CDR3: CASSPTNYGYTF
J: TRBJ2-1; size: -; V: TRBV9; CDR3: CASSVALARADEQFF
J: TRBJ1-6; size: -; V: TRBV5-6; CDR3: CASARGSLENSPLHF
J: TRBJ1-5; size: -; V: TRBV2; CDR3: CASRQTGGGSNQPQHF
J: TRBJ1-3; size: -; V: TRBV28; CDR3: CASSLKQAGNTIYF
J: TRBJ1-5; size: -; V: TRBV7-9; CDR3: CASSLAGLNQPQHF
J: TRBJ2-5; size: -; V: TRBV15; CDR3: CATSRDAEGETQYF
J: TRBJ2-5; size: once; V: TRBV7-6; CDR3: CASSLAGETQYF
J: TRBJ2-1; size: -; V: TRBV2; CDR3: CASTFERGTSAYNEQFF
J: TRBJ1-1; size: once; V: TRBV11-2; CDR3: CASSPRAREGFTEAFF
J: TRBJ2-7; size: -; V: TRBV19; CDR3: CASSIGGNEQYF
J: TRBJ2-6; size: -; V: TRBV27; CDR3: CASSRDNRGSGANGLTF
J: TRBJ2-7; size: -; V: TRBV6-5; CDR3: CASSYRYSYEQYF
J: TRBJ1-2; size: once; V: TRBV5-6; CDR3: CASSLPRQPYGYTF
J: TRBJ1-2; size: -; V: TRBV10-3; CDR3: CAISGTVYGYTF
J: TRBJ1-1; size: -; V: TRBV30; CDR3: CAWGQGVVRIGAFF
J: TRBJ1-6; size: -; V: TRBV6-5; CDR3: CASSYSGQGDNSPLHF
J: TRBJ2-1; size: -; V: TRBV7-8; CDR3: CASSPRGGIRDEQFF
J: TRBJ2-7; size: -; V: TRBV6-1; CDR3: CATRTERLRGEQYF
J: TRBJ2-7; size: -; V: TRBV9; CDR3: CASSPPLEKSHEQYF
J: TRBJ2-6; size: -; V: TRBV7-2; CDR3: CASSLNSGANGLTF
J: TRBJ1-4; size: -; V: TRBV19; CDR3: CASQGRANEKLFF
J: TRBJ1-1; size: -; V: TRBV9; CDR3: CASSVHFRNTEAFF
J: TRBJ1-1; size: -; V: TRBV7-9; CDR3: CASSLGQGRDEAFF
J: TRBJ1-1; size: -; V: TRBV19; CDR3: CASRTGGNTEAFF
J: TRBJ1-5; size: -; V: TRBV4-1; CDR3: CASSQTQGLSNQPQHF
J: TRBJ2-1; size: -; V: TRBV5-4; CDR3: CASSREFASLNEQFF
J: TRBJ1-1; size: once; V: TRBV6-5; CDR3: CASRNRGGVVEAFF
J: TRBJ1-6; size: -; V: TRBV11-2; CDR3: CASSFRGFDNSPLHF